This passage covers 11 T cell receptor beta chains from one sample sequenced in a study of follicular helper T cells after annual influenza vaccination. Profiling relied on immunoSEQ multiplex PCR, and the TCRdb table lists in-frame clones only, not all of them. Altogether several thousand clones are present, approximately 80% being singletons, with the ten largest covering about 3.7%. Time point here: 2014-2015 season, 7 days after vaccination. This material consisted of CXCR5+ CD38- circulating T follicular helper cells from blood, taken 7 days after influenza vaccination. Subset specified: circulating Tfh, non-naive CD4+CXCR5+PD-1+ (ICOS+CD38+ or ICOS-CD38-). Receptors were obtained from an adult who received the influenza vaccine.

The chain combines TRBV28 with TRBJ1-2; D may be TRBD1 (5 bases). Germline-derived CDR1 and CDR2 are MDHEN and SYDVKM. V was clipped by 1 base and J by 7 bases, with 19 bases between them. CDR3 length: 16 amino acids. In DNA form, the CDR3 reads TGTGCCAGCAGTTTATCTCAGGGCTCCTCATGGGGTGGCTACACCTTC. It codes for CASSLSQGSSWGGYTF.

The chain has TRBV7-8 and TRBJ1-5; 8 nucleotides align to TRBD1. Germline assignment: CDR1 SGHVS and CDR2 FQNEAQ. The V segment lost 5 bases and the J segment 7 bases; nucleotides outside the gene matches: 10. This CDR3 region has 15 residues. The CDR3: CASSPGGQGKQPQHF. CDR3 coding DNA: TGTGCCAGCAGCCCAGGGGGCCAGGGGAAGCAGCCCCAGCATTTT. The variable domain in full, with the rest retrieved from reference TRBV7-8 and TRBJ1-5, is GAGVSQSPRYKVAKRGQDVALRCDPISGHVSLFWYQQALGQGPEFLTYFQNEAQLDKSGLPSDRFFAERPEGSVSTLKIQRTQQEDSAVYLCASSPGGQGKQPQHFGDGTRLSIL.

The chain has TRBV2 and TRBJ2-7; 8 positions agree with TRBD2. Germline trimming cut 4 bases from V and 2 bases from J; bases unmatched to any gene: 7. Germline loops: CDR1 SNHLY, CDR2 FYNNEI. This CDR3 is 15 amino acids long. CDR3 bases: TGTGCCAGCAGTGGGATGGCGGGGGGCCCCTACGAGCAGTACTTC. Protein sequence: CASSGMAGGPYEQYF.

The chain employs TRBV21-1 and TRBJ2-5; the table's D call TRBD1 went unverified against the DNA. TRBV21-1 is termed a pseudogene. The CDR3 is 17 residues long. CDR3 nucleotide sequence: TGTGCCAGCAGCGAGCCCTTCAAGGGGAAGAGGAGAGAGACCCAGTACTTC. Translated: CASSEPFKGKRRETQYF.

J is TRBJ2-1 and V is TRBV2; tentative D call: TRBD1 (6 bases). The CDR3 length is 11 residues. Germline CDR1 reads SNHLY; CDR2 reads FYNNEI. Trimming removed 10 bases at V and 4 bases at J, with 8 bases between. CDR3 sequence (DNA): TGTGCCATCGACAGGTACAATGAGCAGTTCTTC. Encoded protein: CAIDRYNEQFF.

This chain joins TRBV5-6 and TRBJ1-2; the match to TRBD1 covers 10 bases. V was pared by 0 bases and J by 4 bases, with 0 bases of the junction left unmatched. The germline CDR1 and CDR2 sequences are SGHDT and YYEEEE. The CDR3 has 14 amino acids. CDR3 sequence: CASSLGQGAYGYTF. The CDR3 coding sequence is TGTGCCAGCAGCTTGGGACAGGGGGCCTATGGCTACACCTTC.

The CDR3: CASSWDSMEQETQYF. The CDR3 nucleotides are TGTGCCAGCAGTTGGGACTCAATGGAACAAGAGACCCAGTACTTC. This chain connects TRBV28 to TRBJ2-5, with D possibly being TRBD2 (6 bases). This CDR3 is built from 15 residues. Germline assignment: CDR1 MDHEN and CDR2 SYDVKM. Trimming cost V 4 bases and J 2 bases, with 14 bases left between them.

The rearrangement uses TRBV29-1 and TRBJ1-2; D uncertain. Germline loops: CDR1 SQVTM, CDR2 ANQGSEA. V was clipped by 6 bases and J by 6 bases, with 14 bases between them. The CDR3 has 12 amino acids. Here the CDR3 reads CSVTVSGDGYTF. In DNA, the CDR3 is TGCAGCGTGACCGTTAGCGGGGATGGCTACACCTTC. Supplemented by reference TRBV29-1 and TRBJ1-2, the full variable domain reads SAVISQKPSRDICQRGTSLTIQCQVDSQVTMMFWYRQQPGQSLTLIATANQGSEATYESGFVIDKFPISRPNLTFSTLTVSNMSPEDSSIYLCSVTVSGDGYTFGSGTRLTVV.

This clone has only a few counts. The chain carries TRBV6-6 and TRBJ2-7; D gene uncertain. Trimming took off 5 bases at V and 3 bases at J, with 5 bases between the two ends. Germline V gives CDR1 MNHNY, CDR2 SVGAGI (reference sequence). This CDR3 spans 11 amino acids. The CDR3 sequence: CASSRNYEQYF. In nucleotides, the CDR3 is TGTGCCAGCAGTCGGAACTACGAGCAGTACTTC.

The chain uses TRBV11-2 and TRBJ2-7, with D possibly matching TRBD2 (5 bases). CDR3 size: 14 residues. CDR1 is SGHAT, CDR2 FQNNGV, per germline. Trimming left V 4 bases short and J 4 bases short, with 14 bases between. DNA for the CDR3: TGTGCCAGCAGCTCGAACGGGGTGCGATACGAGCAGTACTTC. It specifies CASSSNGVRYEQYF. Drawing the rest from reference TRBV11-2 and TRBJ2-7, the complete variable domain is EAGVAQSPRYKIIEKRQSVAFWCNPISGHATLYWYQQILGQGPKLLIQFQNNGVVDDSQLPKDRFSAERLKGVDSTLKIQPAKLEDSAVYLCASSSNGVRYEQYFGPGTRLTVT.

This chain uses TRBV29-1 with TRBJ2-7; possibly TRBD2 for D (5 bases). Germline V gene lookup returns CDR1 SQVTM and CDR2 ANQGSEA. This CDR3 region has 13 residues. The V and J ends lost 3 bases and 7 bases respectively, with 16 bases between them. CDR3 sequence (DNA): TGCAGCGTTGATGAGGGAAAAGGCCGGGAGCAGTACTTC. This gives the protein CSVDEGKGREQYF.